These 32 T cell receptor beta chains came from one sample sequenced in a study of blood T cell repertoires in COVID-19 (dated by TCRdb to about 2020). Libraries were built with the immunoSEQ multiplex PCR assay. The table was pulled from immuneACCESS by TCRdb, which kept in-frame rearrangements only. Such tables lose some clones; where checked, under half of the loss comes from unresolved V genes, and the rest has no known cause. The sample contains about 120,000 clones, approximately 87% of them found a single time. The ten largest clones represent 2% to 2.5% of the sample. Sequencing was done on a sample of peripheral blood. These receptors came from a woman between 50 and 59 years old with acute or convalescent COVID-19.

CDR3: CASRRSGFGAYEQYF. The CDR3 region has the DNA TGTGCCAGTAGAAGATCCGGGTTCGGAGCCTACGAGCAGTACTTC. The rearrangement joins TRBV19 to TRBJ2-7, with D unclear. This CDR3 has 15 residues. CDR1 is LNHDA and CDR2 is SQIVND in the germline V gene (reference sequence). Trimming took off 6 bases at V and 2 bases at J, with 17 bases between the two ends.

CDR3 in amino acids: CASSARGGVGTDTQYF. CDR3 DNA: TGTGCCAGCAGCGCACGGGGGGGAGTCGGCACAGATACGCAGTATTTT. The rearrangement joins TRBV13 to TRBJ2-3; 8 bases line up with TRBD2. V was pared by 5 bases and J by 1 base, with 8 bases of the junction left unmatched. The CDR3 spans 16 residues. CDR1 is PRHDT, CDR2 FYEKMQ, per germline (reference sequence).

The rearrangement joins TRBV7-2 to TRBJ2-5; 9 bases match TRBD2. With V trimmed by 1 base and J by 4 bases, 4 bases remained unmatched. CDR1 SGHTA and CDR2 FQGNSA come from the germline V gene. The CDR3 runs 15 residues. DNA for the CDR3: TGTGCCAGCAGCTTAGAAGGGCGGGGGGGAGAGACCCAGTACTTC. Translating gives CASSLEGRGGETQYF.

DNA for the CDR3: TGTGCCAGCAGCCAGATACTAGCGGGGGGGCCGTCAGATACGCAGTATTTT. Its protein is CASSQILAGGPSDTQYF. This chain links TRBV13 with TRBJ2-3, with 13 bases aligning to TRBD2. CDR3 length equals 17 residues. The trim removed 5 bases at V and 4 bases at J, leaving 9 bases unmatched. CDR1 PRHDT and CDR2 FYEKMQ come from the germline V gene (reference sequence). Full variable domain (outside the CDR3, taken from reference TRBV13 and TRBJ2-3): AAGVIQSPRHLIKEKRETATLKCYPIPRHDTVYWYQQGPGQDPQFLISFYEKMQSDKGSIPDRFSAQQFSDYHSELNMSSLELGDSALYFCASSQILAGGPSDTQYFGPGTRLTVL.

V and J are TRBV19 and TRBJ1-3; no firm D call. The germline V gene encodes CDR1 LNHDA and CDR2 SQIVND (reference sequence). Trimming took off 5 bases at V and 0 bases at J, with 14 bases between the two ends. The CDR3 covers 16 residues. CDR3 DNA sequence: TGTGCCAGTAGTCGATTCCGGGAGAGCTCTGGAAACACCATATATTTT. Translating it yields CASSRFRESSGNTIYF.

This clone was counted a single time. CDR3: CSATPNTEAFF. The CDR3 bases are TGCAGTGCGACACCGAACACTGAAGCTTTCTTT. The V gene is TRBV20-1, the J gene TRBJ1-1; D gene uncertain. Trimming shortened V by 6 bases and J by 1 base, and 6 bases separated the two germline ends. Germline CDR1 is DFQATT and CDR2 is SNEGSKA (reference sequence). CDR3 size: 11 residues.

The V and J genes are TRBV5-1 and TRBJ2-1; no definite D call. Germline assignment: CDR1 SGHRS and CDR2 YFSETQ. CDR3 size: 15 residues. V was cut by 0 bases and J by 0 bases, with 7 bases left in between. The chain's CDR3 is CASSLGQISYNEQFF. As DNA, the CDR3 is TGCGCCAGCAGCTTGGGACAAATCTCCTACAATGAGCAGTTCTTC.

The V gene is TRBV7-2, the J gene TRBJ2-5; a weak D match, TRBD1 (6 bases). Germline CDR1 and CDR2: SGHTA and FQGNSA. There are 16 residues in the CDR3. The V gene lost 2 bases and the J gene lost 4 bases, with 17 bases spanning the gap. CDR3 sequence reads: CASSLTPAGVTETQYF. The CDR3 region has the DNA TGTGCCAGCAGCTTAACCCCGGCAGGGGTGACAGAGACCCAGTACTTC.

The chain combines TRBV5-5 with TRBJ1-1; D is uncertain. From germline, CDR1 is SGHKS and CDR2 YYEKEE (reference sequence). V lost 3 bases and J lost 0, with 12 bases in between. This CDR3 region has 15 residues. The CDR3 coding sequence is TGTGCCAGCAGCTCCCGGCCCGGGTTGAACACTGAAGCTTTCTTT. This translates into CASSSRPGLNTEAFF.

V gene TRBV19 combines with J gene TRBJ2-3, with 7 bases lining up with TRBD1. J lost 3 bases, V lost 10 bases, and 10 bases had no gene match. The CDR3 contains 14 residues. Germline CDR1 is LNHDA and CDR2 is SQIVND (reference sequence). The chain's CDR3 is CATRDRERTDTQYF. The DNA of the CDR3 is TGTGCCACCAGAGACAGGGAAAGAACAGATACGCAGTATTTT.

V is TRBV6-1 and J is TRBJ1-5; D is unclear. CDR3 length: 15 residues. Trimming stripped 2 bases from V and 0 bases from J, with 8 bases between. Germline V gene lookup returns CDR1 MNHNS and CDR2 SASEGT. The CDR3 spells CASSEFQVSNQPQHF. For the CDR3, the DNA is TGTGCCAGCAGTGAATTCCAGGTTAGCAATCAGCCCCAGCATTTT.

The chain employs TRBV5-1 and TRBJ2-1; tentative D call: TRBD1 (6 bases). Trimming pared 5 bases from V and 4 bases from J, leaving 10 bases between. The CDR3 totals 13 residues. Germline lookup yields CDR1 SGHRS and CDR2 YFSETQ. Written as DNA, the CDR3 is TGCGCCAGCAGTTTCGACAGGTACAATGAGCAGTTCTTC. This encodes CASSFDRYNEQFF. Full variable domain (rest looked up from reference TRBV5-1 and TRBJ2-1): KAGVTQTPRYLIKTRGQQVTLSCSPISGHRSVSWYQQTPGQGLQFLFEYFSETQRNKGNFPGRFSGRQFSNSRSEMNVSTLELGDSALYLCASSFDRYNEQFFGPGTRLTVL.

The V gene is TRBV19, the J gene TRBJ1-1, with 7 positions matching TRBD1. Germline V CDR1 and CDR2: LNHDA, SQIVND (reference sequence). The CDR3 loop spans 13 amino acids. The V and J ends lost 7 bases and 7 bases, in that order; junction bases with no gene match: 9. The CDR3 sequence is CASTIGGYSEAFF. CDR3 DNA sequence: TGTGCCAGTACCATAGGGGGCTATAGTGAAGCTTTCTTT.

The chain couples TRBV19 to TRBJ1-6; 7 nucleotides agree with TRBD1. Per germline, CDR1 LNHDA and CDR2 SQIVND (reference sequence). The V segment lost 3 bases and the J segment 6 bases; nucleotides outside the gene matches: 5. This CDR3 contains 15 residues. The CDR3 region has the DNA TGTGCCAGTAGTATCTTCAGGGACAGTAATTCACCCCTCCACTTT. Translated: CASSIFRDSNSPLHF.

The chain recombines TRBV5-6 with TRBJ2-7, with 8 bases aligning to TRBD2. Germline CDR1 reads SGHDT; CDR2 reads YYEEEE. Unmatched junction bases numbered 5, after V lost 3 bases and J lost 3 bases. This CDR3 is built from 14 residues. The CDR3 DNA follows: TGTGCCAGCAGCTCCCGCGGGAGGCGCTACGAGCAGTACTTC. Translated: CASSSRGRRYEQYF.

This sequence joins TRBV12-5 and TRBJ1-2; maybe TRBD1 (6 bases). The V gene's germline CDR1 is LGHNT and CDR2 FRNRAP. V lost 2 bases and J lost 6, with 25 bases in between. CDR3 size: 18 residues. The CDR3 DNA reads TGTGCTAGTGGTTTGCCTCGAATCCCAAAACAGGGTTGGGATGGCTACACCTTC. Its protein product is CASGLPRIPKQGWDGYTF.

The chain has TRBV18 and TRBJ2-1; D possibly corresponds to TRBD1 (6 bases). The V and J ends lost 1 base and 1 base respectively, with 8 bases between them. The germline CDR1 and CDR2 sequences are KGHSH and LQKENI. The CDR3 is 15 amino acids. The CDR3 is CASSPLTGSYNEQFF. CDR3 DNA sequence: TGTGCCAGCTCACCACTTACAGGGTCCTACAATGAGCAGTTCTTC.

The gene calls are TRBV6-1 and TRBJ1-6; 8 bases are a match to TRBD1. CDR1 is MNHNS and CDR2 is SASEGT in the germline V gene. Losses at the gene ends were 3 bases for V and 9 bases for J; bases not matched to a gene: 4. This CDR3 contains 14 residues. Here the CDR3 reads CASSDGQGGSPLHF. The CDR3 nucleotides are TGTGCCAGCAGTGACGGACAGGGAGGTTCACCCCTCCACTTT.

This chain uses TRBV6-6 with TRBJ1-2; D not resolved. V lost 6 bases to trimming and J lost 3 bases, with 8 bases between them. The CDR3 length is 12 residues. Germline CDR1 MNHNY, CDR2 SVGAGI (reference sequence). The CDR3 protein is CASSEGYYGYTF. The DNA of the CDR3 is TGTGCCAGCAGCGAGGGCTACTATGGCTACACCTTC.

The sample holds a few counts of this clone. The chain joins TRBV2 to TRBJ2-7; 7 bases match TRBD2. The CDR3 runs 17 residues. J gave up 3 bases and V 5 bases, and 16 bases lay outside the gene matches. Germline loops: CDR1 SNHLY, CDR2 FYNNEI. The CDR3: CASSPRELANPLYEQYF. In DNA form, the CDR3 reads TGTGCCAGCAGTCCCAGGGAACTAGCGAACCCTCTCTACGAGCAGTACTTC.

By share, this clone ranks as medium-sized. This chain joins TRBV5-6 and TRBJ2-7, with D possibly matching TRBD2 (5 bases). Germline V gene sequence: CDR1 SGHDT, CDR2 YYEEEE. Trimming stripped 4 bases from V and 3 bases from J, with 14 bases between. The CDR3 length is 14 residues. In DNA, the CDR3 is TGTGCCAGCAGCGCTGGCCCCGCGGGCTACGAGCAGTACTTC. Its protein is CASSAGPAGYEQYF.

As DNA, the CDR3 is TGTGCCAGCAGCTTAGGGACAGGGGGGGATTCACCCCTCCACTTT. It translates to CASSLGTGGDSPLHF. J is TRBJ1-6 and V is TRBV7-2; 10 nucleotides match TRBD1. This CDR3 comprises 15 residues. Looked up from germline, CDR1 is SGHTA and CDR2 is FQGNSA. V lost 1 base and J lost 8; bases outside the gene matches: 2.

This clone has just a few counts. This sequence joins TRBV3-1 (or the pseudogene TRBV3-2) and TRBJ2-7; 7 bases fit TRBD1. Trimming took 3 bases from V and 2 from J; bases not matched to a gene: 1. The V gene's germline CDR1 is LGHDT and CDR2 YNNKEL (reference sequence). This CDR3 is 13 amino acids long. Here the CDR3 DNA reads TGTGCCAGCAGCCACAGGGGGACCTACGAGCAGTACTTC. Its protein product is CASSHRGTYEQYF.

V gene TRBV30 combines with J gene TRBJ1-2; D gene ambiguous. The germline V gene has CDR1 GTSNPN and CDR2 SVGIG (reference sequence). V shed 4 bases and J shed 6 bases, with 15 bases lying between them. The CDR3 extends over 13 amino acids. The CDR3 region is CAWTGGWGDGYTF. CDR3 bases: TGTGCCTGGACCGGAGGGTGGGGTGATGGCTACACCTTC.

Note on this clone: Other DNA variants within this sample encode the same CDR3. This rearrangement joins TRBV7-9 to TRBJ1-2; D is ambiguous. Per the germline V gene, CDR1 is SEHNR and CDR2 is FQNEAQ (reference sequence). The CDR3 is 13 amino acids. V lost 1 base, J lost 3 bases, and 6 bases lay in between. The chain's CDR3 is CASSLGGDYGYTF. The CDR3 nucleotides are TGTGCCAGCAGCTTAGGTGGAGACTATGGCTACACCTTC. Supplemented by reference TRBV7-9 and TRBJ1-2, the full variable domain reads DTGVSQNPRHKITKRGQNVTFRCDPISEHNRLYWYRQTLGQGPEFLTYFQNEAQLEKSRLLSDRFSAERPKGSFSTLEIQRTEQGDSAMYLCASSLGGDYGYTFGSGTRLTVV.

The rearrangement joins TRBV9 to TRBJ2-3; perhaps TRBD2 as D (5 bases). CDR3 length: 14 residues. The germline V gene encodes CDR1 SGDLS and CDR2 YYNGEE. Trimming took off 0 bases at V and 3 bases at J, with 8 bases between the two ends. The CDR3 DNA reads TGTGCCAGCAGCGTAGTGTCGGGGACAGATACGCAGTATTTT. Its protein product is CASSVVSGTDTQYF.

This clone was detected only a few times. The sample contains more than one DNA sequence encoding this CDR3. CDR3 residues: CASSPGVTGELFF. DNA of the CDR3: TGTGCCAGCAGCCCGGGAGTCACCGGGGAGCTGTTTTTT. J is TRBJ2-2 and V is TRBV6-2 or TRBV6-3; the D gene is possibly TRBD2 (6 bases). Per the germline V gene, CDR1 is MNHEY and CDR2 is SVGEGT. With 6 bases removed from V and 4 bases from J, the gap between germline ends came to 9 bases. The CDR3 loop spans 13 amino acids.

The chain uses TRBV19 and TRBJ1-1; the match to TRBD1 covers 8 bases. In germline, CDR1 is LNHDA, CDR2 SQIVND (reference sequence). The CDR3 consists of 15 residues. With V trimmed by 7 bases and J by 1 base, 8 bases remained unmatched. CDR3 nucleotide sequence: TGTGCCAGTACCACGACAGGGGTAGGGAACACTGAAGCTTTCTTT. Translated: CASTTTGVGNTEAFF.

Here the CDR3 reads CASKGQDSGNTIYF. DNA for the CDR3: TGCGCCAGCAAGGGACAGGACTCTGGAAACACCATATATTTT. The chain employs TRBV4-1 and TRBJ1-3; 8 bases align to TRBD1. The germline V gene has CDR1 MGHRA and CDR2 YSYEKL. This CDR3 is 14 amino acids long. Unmatched junction bases numbered 2, after V lost 7 bases and J lost 0 bases.

This clone has just one count. The chain combines TRBV7-2 with TRBJ1-5, with 8 bases matching TRBD1. Looked up from germline, CDR1 is SGHTA and CDR2 is FQGNSA. J lost 7 bases, V lost 6 bases, and 5 bases had no gene match. The CDR3 has 13 amino acids. The CDR3: CASRLQGEQPQHF. CDR3 sequence (DNA): TGTGCCAGCAGATTACAGGGGGAACAGCCCCAGCATTTT.

V and J are TRBV28 and TRBJ1-6, with 7 bases identical to TRBD1. Germline-derived CDR1 and CDR2 are MDHEN and SYDVKM. This CDR3 region has 16 residues. Trimming at V came to 6 bases and at J to 5 bases, leaving 10 bases not matched to a gene. CDR3 amino acids: CASRETGTLDNSPLHF. The CDR3 DNA sequence: TGTGCCAGCAGGGAGACAGGGACCTTAGATAATTCACCCCTCCACTTT. Full variable domain (rest looked up from reference TRBV28 and TRBJ1-6): DVKVTQSSRYLVKRTGEKVFLECVQDMDHENMFWYRQDPGLGLRLIYFSYDVKMKEKGDIPEGYSVSREKKERFSLILESASTNQTSMYLCASRETGTLDNSPLHFGNGTRLTVT.

The chain recombines TRBV11-3 with TRBJ2-5; 13 nucleotides agree with TRBD2. This CDR3 is built from 16 residues. V trimming: 5 bases; J trimming: 0 bases; junction bases outside the gene matches: 3. Germline lookup yields CDR1 SGHNT and CDR2 YENEEA. CDR3 coding DNA: TGTGCCAGCAGCGTAGGGACTAGCGGGGACCAAGAGACCCAGTACTTC. It specifies CASSVGTSGDQETQYF. The full variable domain, completed using reference TRBV11-3 and TRBJ2-5, is EAGVVQSPRYKIIEKKQPVAFWCNPISGHNTLYWYLQNLGQGPELLIRYENEEAVDDSQLPKDRFSAERLKGVDSTLKIQPAELGDSAVYLCASSVGTSGDQETQYFGPGTRLLVL.